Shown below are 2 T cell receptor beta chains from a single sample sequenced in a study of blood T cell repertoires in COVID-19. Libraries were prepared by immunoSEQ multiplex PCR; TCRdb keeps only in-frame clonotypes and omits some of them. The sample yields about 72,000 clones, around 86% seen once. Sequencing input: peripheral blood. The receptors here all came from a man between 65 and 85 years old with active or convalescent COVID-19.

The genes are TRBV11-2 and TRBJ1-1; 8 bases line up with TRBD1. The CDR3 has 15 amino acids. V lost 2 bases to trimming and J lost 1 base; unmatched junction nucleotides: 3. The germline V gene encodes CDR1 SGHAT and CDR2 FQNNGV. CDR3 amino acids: CASSLMGTGNTEAFF. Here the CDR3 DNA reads TGTGCCAGCAGCTTAATGGGGACAGGGAACACTGAAGCTTTCTTT.

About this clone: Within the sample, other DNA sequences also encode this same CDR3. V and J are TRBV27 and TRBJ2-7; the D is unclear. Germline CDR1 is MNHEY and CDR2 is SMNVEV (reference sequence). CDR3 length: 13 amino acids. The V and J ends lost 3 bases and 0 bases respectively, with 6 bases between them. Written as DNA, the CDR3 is TGTGCCAGCAGTTTGTCTCCCTCCTACGAGCAGTACTTC. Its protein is CASSLSPSYEQYF.